The present T cell receptor (beta chain) was sequenced within a study of prognosis after radiotherapy for stage I lung cancer. This clonotype was observed at least ten times. Genomic DNA was the source, and TCR beta CDR3 was amplified from it by two-round multiplex PCR. Primers specific to each TRBV and TRBJ gene were used in first-round PCR. TCRdb recomputed calls from the multiplex PCR reads with MiXCR, one row per CDR3 protein. The sample has 13,000 to 15,000 distinct CDR3 sequences; 25% to 40% are singletons. The sequence was obtained from a donor at least 50 years old with non-small cell lung cancer. The sequences come from PBMCs, collected before or after stereotactic body radiation therapy (not recorded which).

CDR3 protein: CASERQGGNEQYF. The CDR3 coding sequence is TGTGCCAGCGAACGACAGGGAGGCAACGAGCAGTACTTC. The V and J genes are TRBV3-1 and TRBJ2-7; TRBD1 might be the D (7 bases). Germline assignment: CDR1 LGHDT and CDR2 YNNKEL (reference sequence). This CDR3 has 13 residues. The V gene lost 8 bases and the J gene lost 5 bases, with 16 bases spanning the gap.